The 28 T cell receptor beta chains reported below all come from one sample, sequenced in a study of blood T cell repertoires in COVID-19. Produced via immunoSEQ multiplex PCR; TCRdb's table is partial and in-frame only. In the table there are a few hundred thousand clones, approximately 85% of which are singletons. The sequenced sample consisted of PBMCs or T cells enriched from blood (not recorded which). The receptors stem from a woman in her 30s who had recovered from COVID-19.

This clone was seen a single time. Written as DNA, the CDR3 is TGCGCCAGCAGTGTTACTTTCGGCGGGGAGCTGTTTTTT. Translated: CASSVTFGGELFF. The chain links TRBV10-2 to TRBJ2-2; no clear D. The CDR3 is 13 amino acids. The ends were cut back, 4 bases at V and 7 bases at J, with 10 bases in the middle. Germline assignment: CDR1 WSHSY and CDR2 SAAADI.

J is TRBJ2-7 and V is TRBV7-9; D gene unclear. V was shortened by 5 bases and J by 5 bases, with 16 bases between the two germline ends. The CDR3 contains 14 residues. Germline V gives CDR1 SEHNR, CDR2 FQNEAQ (reference sequence). As DNA, the CDR3 is TGTGCCAGCAGCCTAGGGCCCGCTCGGGACGAGCAGTACTTC. As protein: CASSLGPARDEQYF.

The J gene is TRBJ2-1, the V gene TRBV24-1; 7 nucleotides line up with TRBD2. This CDR3 is 17 amino acids long. Germline CDR1 and CDR2: KGHDR and SFDVKD. The ends lost 5 bases at V and 4 bases at J; junction bases unmatched: 13. CDR3: CATSARGSGLGYNEQFF. Here the CDR3 DNA reads TGTGCCACCAGTGCCCGGGGGTCCGGACTAGGGTACAATGAGCAGTTCTTC.

The chain combines TRBV28 with TRBJ2-3, with TRBD2 identical over 11 bases. CDR3 length equals 16 residues. After removal of 2 bases from V and 3 bases from J, the junction contained 4 bases not matched to a gene. Germline CDR1 is MDHEN and CDR2 is SYDVKM. The CDR3 nucleotides read TGTGCCAGCAGTTTACGGACTAGCGGGCCGACAGATACGCAGTATTTT. Translating it yields CASSLRTSGPTDTQYF.

The chain combines TRBV24-1 with TRBJ2-1; TRBD2 aligns across 9 bases. This CDR3 contains 16 residues. V dropped 1 base and J dropped 4; count of bases not matched to a gene: 4. Germline values: CDR1 KGHDR, CDR2 SFDVKD. The CDR3: CATSDLKRGAYNEQFF. The CDR3 nucleotides are TGTGCCACCAGTGATTTAAAGCGGGGGGCGTACAATGAGCAGTTCTTC.

The chain uses TRBV27 and TRBJ1-1, with D tentatively TRBD1 (5 bases). This CDR3 has 18 amino acids. CDR1 and CDR2 (germline): MNHEY, SMNVEV (reference sequence). Trimming shortened V by 4 bases and J by 5 bases, and 26 bases separated the two germline ends. CDR3 bases: TGTGCCAGCAGTTCGGGGGTTTCCAAGAGGGGCGGTGGGACTGAAGCTTTCTTT. This sequence encodes CASSSGVSKRGGGTEAFF.

The chain uses TRBV29-1 and TRBJ1-6, with 7 bases identical to TRBD1. V was pared by 5 bases and J by 7 bases, with 11 bases of the junction left unmatched. Germline assignment: CDR1 SQVTM and CDR2 ANQGSEA. The CDR3 consists of 15 residues. For the CDR3, the DNA is TGCAGCGTTCGTATTACAGGGGAGCTCAATTCACCCCTCCACTTT. Its translation: CSVRITGELNSPLHF.

This sequence joins TRBV18 and TRBJ1-5, with D unresolved. This CDR3 is 17 amino acids long. V was shortened by 3 bases and J by 7 bases, with 22 bases between the two germline ends. Looked up from germline, CDR1 is KGHSH and CDR2 is LQKENI. The CDR3 DNA follows: TGTGCCAGCTCACCCTCCCGTTTTAGGCAGGTTGGCCAGCCCCAGCATTTT. Its translation: CASSPSRFRQVGQPQHF.

The rearrangement uses TRBV27 and TRBJ1-2, with D possibly matching TRBD1 (6 bases). Germline V CDR1 and CDR2: MNHEY, SMNVEV (reference sequence). The CDR3 length is 14 residues. Deletions cut 5 bases from V and 7 bases from J, with 17 bases between. CDR3 DNA: TGTGCCAGCAGTGGCGACCAGGGGAGACGTGGCTACACCTTC. It translates to CASSGDQGRRGYTF.

This chain uses TRBV14 with TRBJ1-1; D is unresolved. The CDR3 covers 14 residues. Per germline, CDR1 SGHDN and CDR2 FVKESK. V was clipped by 3 bases and J by 0 bases, with 8 bases between them. The CDR3 nucleotides are TGTGCCAGCAGCCATCGCCAGATGAACACTGAAGCTTTCTTT. Its translation is CASSHRQMNTEAFF.

The sample holds a few counts of this clone. The chain employs TRBV5-1 and TRBJ2-3; 7 nucleotides align to TRBD1. The germline V gene encodes CDR1 SGHRS and CDR2 YFSETQ. With V trimmed by 5 bases and J by 3 bases, 12 bases remained unmatched. The CDR3 loop spans 16 amino acids. CDR3 protein: CASSSLRGRPTDTQYF. The DNA for the CDR3 is TGCGCCAGCAGTTCACTGAGGGGGCGACCTACAGATACGCAGTATTTT.

The chain links TRBV2 to TRBJ2-1; 10 bases are shared with TRBD2. The CDR3 has 17 residues. The germline gives CDR1 SNHLY, CDR2 FYNNEI. With 2 bases clipped from V and 2 bases from J, the junction kept 6 bases outside the gene matches. CDR3 nucleotides: TGTGCCAGCAGTGAATGGCTAGCGGGGGAGCCCTACAATGAGCAGTTCTTC. It codes for CASSEWLAGEPYNEQFF.

This chain joins TRBV30 and TRBJ1-3, with D tentatively TRBD1 (5 bases). CDR1 GTSNPN and CDR2 SVGIG come from the germline V gene (reference sequence). The germline V and J ends were trimmed by 0 bases and 1 base, with 10 bases remaining between them. This CDR3 has 15 residues. The CDR3 sequence: CAWSVGGGSGNTIYF. The CDR3 DNA sequence: TGTGCCTGGAGTGTTGGTGGGGGGTCTGGAAACACCATATATTTT.

This clone was seen only a few times. V and J are TRBV5-4 and TRBJ2-2; no reliable D call. The V gene's germline CDR1 is SGHNT and CDR2 YYREEE (reference sequence). This CDR3 spans 13 amino acids. V was pared by 3 bases and J by 6 bases, with 9 bases between. CDR3: CASSSTAAGELFF. The DNA for the CDR3 is TGTGCCAGCAGCTCCACAGCCGCCGGGGAGCTGTTTTTT.

The rearrangement joins TRBV30 to TRBJ1-1; 10 nucleotides match TRBD1. V shed 1 base, J shed 12 bases, and the junction held 2 bases outside the gene matches. Looked up from germline, CDR1 is GTSNPN and CDR2 is SVGIG (reference sequence). This CDR3 is 11 amino acids long. Here the CDR3 DNA reads TGTGCCTGGAGTGGGGACAGGGGATCTTTCTTT. Residues: CAWSGDRGSFF.

The chain uses TRBV28 and TRBJ1-6; 8 nucleotides line up with TRBD1. CDR3 length: 18 amino acids. Trimming at V came to 5 bases and at J to 10 bases, leaving 19 bases not matched to a gene. The germline V gene has CDR1 MDHEN and CDR2 SYDVKM. The CDR3 bases are TGTGCCAGCAGTCACTACCCCCTGACAGGGGCTACGGGATCACCCCTCCACTTT. Translating gives CASSHYPLTGATGSPLHF.

The rearrangement joins TRBV5-4 to TRBJ2-3; TRBD1 might be the D (6 bases). Trimming took 4 bases from V and 5 from J, leaving 14 bases between them. The CDR3 covers 14 residues. Germline V lookup: CDR1 SGHNT, CDR2 YYREEE (reference sequence). In DNA form, the CDR3 reads TGTGCCAGCAGCCTGAACAGGGCGGGAGATACGCAGTATTTT. It encodes CASSLNRAGDTQYF.

The chain joins TRBV3-1 (or the pseudogene TRBV3-2) to TRBJ1-2; D may be TRBD1 (5 bases). The CDR3 contains 17 residues. V lost 1 base to trimming and J lost 7 bases, with 22 bases between them. Germline V lookup: CDR1 LGHDT, CDR2 YNNKEL (reference sequence). The CDR3 reads CASSQALGPVRVGGYTF. CDR3 in DNA: TGTGCCAGCAGCCAAGCCCTAGGTCCTGTCAGGGTAGGTGGCTACACCTTC.

This clone was seen a single time. This sequence joins TRBV18 and TRBJ1-4; D uncertain. Trimming took 3 bases from V and 3 from J, leaving 5 bases between them. Germline-derived CDR1 and CDR2 are KGHSH and LQKENI. The CDR3 loop spans 13 amino acids. This CDR3 is CASSPSANEKLFF. CDR3 DNA: TGTGCCAGCTCACCTTCAGCTAATGAAAAACTGTTTTTT. Combining the CDR3 with reference TRBV18 and TRBJ1-4 gives the whole variable domain NAGVMQNPRHLVRRRGQEARLRCSPMKGHSHVYWYRQLPEEGLKFMVYLQKENIIDESGMPKERFSAEFPKEGPSILRIQQVVRGDSAAYFCASSPSANEKLFFGSGTQLSVL.

This chain joins TRBV21-1 and TRBJ2-7; TRBD2 is the table's D call, not checked against the DNA. TRBV21-1 is classified as a pseudogene. The CDR3 length is 14 residues. CDR3 sequence: CASLLLGSCDEQYF. In DNA, the CDR3 is TGTGCCAGCCTGCTTTTGGGGAGTTGTGACGAGCAGTACTTC.

V is TRBV12-2 and J is TRBJ2-3; the table gives TRBD2 as D, unverified against the DNA. TRBV12-2 corresponds to a pseudogene. This CDR3 is built from 15 residues. This CDR3 reads CASRLAGGPKDTQYF. In nucleotides, the CDR3 is TGTGCAAGTCGCTTAGCGGGGGGGCCCAAAGATACGCAGTATTTT.

For this clone: This specimen includes other DNA sequences encoding the same CDR3. The genes are TRBV6-5 and TRBJ2-7; tentative D call: TRBD1 (5 bases). This CDR3 has 13 amino acids. Germline-derived CDR1 and CDR2 are MNHEY and SVGAGI. Trimming took off 2 bases at V and 1 base at J, with 6 bases between the two ends. The CDR3 loop is CASSYGASYEQYF. The CDR3 nucleotides are TGTGCCAGCAGTTACGGGGCGTCCTACGAGCAGTACTTC.

The genes are TRBV18 and TRBJ1-1; tentatively, D is TRBD1 (5 bases). The germline gives CDR1 KGHSH, CDR2 LQKENI. Trimming cost V 3 bases and J 0 bases, with 11 bases left between them. CDR3 length: 15 amino acids. CDR3 sequence (DNA): TGTGCCAGCTCACCCCAAGCAGGGATGAACACTGAAGCTTTCTTT. Its translation is CASSPQAGMNTEAFF.

This clone appeared once. The chain joins TRBV7-8 to TRBJ2-5; D remains ambiguous. The germline V gene encodes CDR1 SGHVS and CDR2 FQNEAQ. CDR3 length: 16 amino acids. Trimming removed 5 bases from V and 0 bases from J, with 16 bases in between. CDR3 sequence: CASSPLQVFNQETQYF. For the CDR3, the DNA is TGTGCCAGCAGCCCCCTCCAGGTTTTTAACCAAGAGACCCAGTACTTC.

The V gene is TRBV5-1, the J gene TRBJ1-3; 7 bases agree with TRBD1. The CDR3 spans 14 residues. From germline, CDR1 is SGHRS and CDR2 YFSETQ. The trim removed 0 bases at V and 9 bases at J, leaving 6 bases unmatched. The CDR3 DNA sequence: TGCGCCAGCAGCTTGGCGGACAAGGGGGCCACCATATATTTT. Its protein product is CASSLADKGATIYF. The entire variable domain, with the rest obtained from reference TRBV5-1 and TRBJ1-3, is as follows: KAGVTQTPRYLIKTRGQQVTLSCSPISGHRSVSWYQQTPGQGLQFLFEYFSETQRNKGNFPGRFSGRQFSNSRSEMNVSTLELGDSALYLCASSLADKGATIYFGEGSWLTVV.

This clone has just a few counts. The same CDR3 arises from other DNA sequences in this sample as well. The rearrangement uses TRBV25-1 and TRBJ1-4, with TRBD1 identical over 9 bases. The CDR3 runs to 13 residues. Germline CDR1 is MGHDK and CDR2 is SYGVNS. V dropped 6 bases and J dropped 5; count of bases not matched to a gene: 1. CDR3: CASRQGANEKLFF. As DNA, the CDR3 is TGTGCCAGCAGACAGGGGGCGAATGAAAAACTGTTTTTT.

This chain connects TRBV5-6 to TRBJ1-1; D gene ambiguous. This CDR3 contains 14 residues. Between the trimmed V and J ends, which lost 0 bases and 0 bases, there was a span of 6 bases. Germline-derived CDR1 and CDR2 are SGHDT and YYEEEE. In DNA form, the CDR3 reads TGTGCCAGCAGCTTGGAGAGCATGAACACTGAAGCTTTCTTT. As protein: CASSLESMNTEAFF. Full variable domain (remainder filled in from reference TRBV5-6 and TRBJ1-1): DAGVTQSPTHLIKTRGQQVTLRCSPKSGHDTVSWYQQALGQGPQFIFQYYEEEERQRGNFPDRFSGHQFPNYSSELNVNALLLGDSALYLCASSLESMNTEAFFGQGTRLTVV.

The chain links TRBV7-9 to TRBJ1-5, with a possible D match to TRBD1 (5 bases). Looked up from germline, CDR1 is SEHNR and CDR2 is FQNEAQ (reference sequence). This CDR3 spans 16 amino acids. The V end lost 5 bases, the J end lost 0 bases, and 14 bases lay between the germline ends. The CDR3 DNA sequence: TGTGCCAGCAGCAACTTAGGACAAGATAGCAATCAGCCCCAGCATTTT. This gives the protein CASSNLGQDSNQPQHF.